This TCR beta chain is from a study of PD-L1 blockade in urothelial cancer. Looking at the study overall: The year 2014 saw patients start atezolizumab, 1,200 mg intravenously every 3 weeks. About 90% of the 29 patients comprised males who had bladder-origin urothelial cancer.

V lost 0 bases and J lost 5, with 8 bases in between. The CDR3 runs 14 residues. Germline V gives CDR1 MGHRA, CDR2 YSYEKL. Assay: immunoSEQ multiplex PCR; the TCRdb copy retains only in-frame clones and omits some. The sample carries approximately 37,000 clones, 65% to 85% recorded once. This specimen consisted of PBMCs, obtained around atezolizumab (anti-PD-L1) treatment. The receptor was derived from a man aged 55 to 70 with urothelial cancer. The chain uses TRBV4-1 and TRBJ2-1, with D perhaps matching TRBD1 (5 bases). The CDR3 DNA is TGCGCCAGCAGCCAAGAGCTGGACAACAATGAGCAGTTCTTC. Protein product: CASSQELDNNEQFF.